The following is a T cell receptor (beta chain) sequence with its context. Using immunoSEQ multiplex PCR, the repertoire was profiled, and TCRdb retains in-frame clones only, with some absent. The table records about 15,000 clones, just under 75% of them present only once. The CDR3 has 17 residues. Trimming took 4 bases from V and 4 from J; bases not matched to a gene: 14. Germline lookup yields CDR1 SGHRS and CDR2 YFSETQ. The sample originates from a study of somatic mutations in cytotoxic T cells in rheumatoid arthritis. On the study more broadly: Prior to any treatment and right after diagnosis, patient blood (around 30 ml EDTA) was drawn.

V and J are TRBV5-1 and TRBJ2-1, with 7 bases aligning to TRBD1. The sample taken for sequencing was CD8+ T cells sorted from blood. This TCR was sampled from an adult with rheumatoid arthritis. CDR3 DNA sequence: TGCGCCAGCAGCCCGACCCCCGGGACAGCCCGTTACAATGAGCAGTTCTTC. Residues: CASSPTPGTARYNEQFF.